The rows below give T cell receptor beta chains drawn from one sample of a study of blood T cells in healthy people across ages. TCRdb re-called the 5' RACE reads with MiXCR, one entry per CDR3 protein. The data hold around 900,000 distinct CDR3 sequences, with under 30% observed a single time. Sequencing was carried out using blood. These receptors came from a woman aged 80 or over in good health. CDR3s include the opening cysteine and the closing phenylalanine or tryptophan. A D gene is named only where the DNA matches it firmly. A clone size is listed for some rows: how often the clone was seen (once, few, many), or a class if it is expanded.

TRBJ2-5,TRBD2,many,TRBV11-2,CASSLRGAGGETQYF,TGTGCCAGCAGCTTACGGGGAGCGGGGGGTGAGACCCAGTACTTC
TRBJ2-5,.,many,TRBV7-9,CASSLMSGTTETQYF,TGTGCCAGCAGCTTAATGAGCGGAACCACAGAGACCCAGTACTTC
TRBJ2-5,TRBD2,many,TRBV6-2/TRBV6-3,CASSHWTSGKETQYF,TGTGCCAGCAGTCACTGGACTAGCGGGAAAGAGACCCAGTACTTC
TRBJ1-2,TRBD1,once,TRBV2,CASSEKGGLNYGYTF,TGTGCCAGCAGTGAAAAAGGGGGCCTTAACTATGGCTACACCTTC
TRBJ1-6,.,few,TRBV4-3,CASSQGIGNSPLHF,TGCGCCAGCAGCCAAGGAATTGGTAATTCACCCCTCCACTTT
TRBJ2-2,TRBD1,.,TRBV27,CASRPTSQGASTGELFF,TGTGCCAGCAGACCAACCTCACAGGGGGCGAGCACCGGGGAGCTGTTTTTT
TRBJ2-7,TRBD1,.,TRBV7-2,CTSSWGQGAYEQYF,TGTACCAGCAGCTGGGGACAGGGGGCCTACGAGCAGTACTTC
TRBJ2-1,.,many,TRBV10-3,CAITSTLYNEQFF,TGTGCCATCACCTCAACCTTATACAATGAGCAGTTCTTC
TRBJ2-1,TRBD2,many,TRBV20-1,CSARVPGLAANEQFF,TGCAGTGCTAGGGTACCGGGACTAGCGGCAAATGAGCAGTTCTTC
TRBJ2-1,.,many,TRBV7-2,CASSPFGSSSYNEQFF,TGTGCCAGCAGCCCGTTTGGTTCCAGCTCCTACAATGAGCAGTTCTTC
TRBJ2-3,TRBD2,many,TRBV7-2,CASSFKRGPTDTQYF,TGTGCCAGCAGCTTTAAGCGGGGGCCCACAGATACGCAGTATTTT
TRBJ2-5,.,.,TRBV9,CANSFGNPGETQYF,TGTGCCAACAGCTTTGGGAACCCCGGAGAGACCCAGTACTTC
TRBJ1-2,.,few,TRBV6-5,CASSYSQGVRGSVGYTF,TGTGCCAGCAGTTACTCCCAAGGCGTTAGAGGGAGTGTTGGCTACACCTTC
TRBJ2-5,TRBD2,many,TRBV6-1,CYLLAGRYQETQYF,TGTTACCTTCTAGCGGGACGGTACCAAGAGACCCAGTACTTC
TRBJ1-2,.,many,TRBV20-1,CSARGGGRDGYTF,TGCAGTGCCCGGGGAGGGGGGCGTGATGGCTACACCTTC
TRBJ1-4,.,.,TRBV21-1,CASPYATNEKLFF,TGTGCCAGCCCGTATGCAACTAATGAAAAACTGTTTTTT
TRBJ1-1,TRBD1,.,TRBV7-2,CASSARDRSTEAFF,TGTGCCAGCAGCGCCAGGGACAGGAGCACTGAAGCTTTCTTT
TRBJ2-1,.,.,TRBV7-2,CASSESGRYNEQFF,TGTGCCAGCAGCGAATCGGGACGCTACAATGAGCAGTTCTTC
TRBJ1-1,.,.,TRBV11-3,CASSPAPSTVNTEAFF,TGTGCCAGCAGCCCAGCCCCCTCGACAGTAAACACTGAAGCTTTCTTT
TRBJ1-2,TRBD1,.,TRBV6-2/TRBV6-3,CASTRQGINGYTF,TGTGCCAGCACCAGACAGGGTATCAATGGCTACACCTTC
TRBJ1-2,.,.,TRBV12-3/TRBV12-4,CASDFRSRRNYGYTF,TGTGCCAGCGATTTCAGGTCGAGAAGAAACTATGGCTACACCTTC
TRBJ2-1,.,.,TRBV19,CASSPRQEHNEQFF,TGTGCCAGTAGTCCTCGACAGGAACACAATGAGCAGTTCTTC
TRBJ1-4,.,many,TRBV7-2,CASSLGLGPTEKLFF,TGTGCCAGCAGCTTAGGTTTGGGCCCGACCGAAAAACTGTTTTTT
TRBJ2-7,.,many,TRBV27,CASSLRGREQYF,TGTGCCAGCAGTCTCCGAGGGAGGGAGCAGTACTTC
TRBJ1-2,.,many,TRBV10-3,CAISPGSGYTF,TGTGCCATCAGCCCAGGGTCTGGCTACACCTTC
TRBJ2-1,TRBD1,many,TRBV7-9,CASSFFGTVVDNEQFF,TGTGCCAGCAGTTTTTTTGGGACAGTGGTAGACAATGAGCAGTTCTTC
TRBJ2-3,.,many,TRBV4-1,CASSQPPRGSSTDTQYF,TGCGCCAGCAGCCAACCCCCCCGAGGCTCTAGCACAGATACGCAGTATTTT
TRBJ2-3,TRBD1,few,TRBV5-1,CASSLGTGGGTDTQYF,TGCGCCAGCAGCTTGGGGACAGGGGGTGGCACAGATACGCAGTATTTT
TRBJ2-7,.,.,TRBV7-9,CASSLARALMNEQYF,TGTGCCAGCAGCTTAGCCAGGGCCCTCATGAACGAGCAGTACTTC
TRBJ2-7,TRBD1,few,TRBV7-6,CASSRGTGSGNEQYF,TGTGCCAGCAGCCGAGGGACAGGGAGCGGTAATGAGCAGTACTTC
TRBJ2-2,.,.,TRBV7-2,CASSLGGGANTGELFF,TGTGCCAGCAGCTTAGGTGGCGGGGCGAACACCGGGGAGCTGTTTTTT
TRBJ1-5,TRBD1,.,TRBV6-5,CASSFHRGTNQPQHF,TGTGCCAGCAGTTTCCACAGGGGAACAAATCAGCCCCAGCATTTT
TRBJ2-7,TRBD1,few,TRBV20-1,CSARRRGTGREQYF,TGCAGTGCTAGACGACGGGGGACAGGGAGGGAGCAGTACTTC
TRBJ1-1,TRBD1,.,TRBV6-2/TRBV6-3,CASRPDRGRVSNTEAFF,TGTGCCAGCAGACCCGACAGGGGGCGAGTCTCGAACACTGAAGCTTTCTTT
TRBJ1-5,.,many,TRBV12-3/TRBV12-4,CASRRAINQPQHF,TGTGCCAGCAGACGGGCCATCAATCAGCCCCAGCATTTT
TRBJ2-5,TRBD1,.,TRBV19,CASRDRGRGEQYF,TGTGCCAGTAGGGACAGGGGGCGTGGTGAGCAGTACTTC
TRBJ2-1,.,many,TRBV12-3/TRBV12-4,CANAARDGYNEQFF,TGTGCCAACGCCGCCCGGGACGGCTACAATGAGCAGTTCTTC